Presented here are 29 T cell receptor beta chains from one specimen sequenced in a study of early T cells in non-severe SARS-CoV-2 infection. MiXCR was run by TCRdb on the 5' RACE reads, yielding one entry per CDR3 protein. The sample yields under 70,000 distinct CDR3 sequences, about 12% seen once. Sequenced material: whole blood, taken at baseline. All receptors come from an adult who was a healthcare worker with PCR-confirmed SARS-CoV-2 infection or an uninfected control (not recorded which).

The sample holds a few counts of this clonotype. The chain is built from TRBV11-1 and TRBJ2-1; D possibly corresponds to TRBD2 (6 bases). The germline gives CDR1 SGHAT, CDR2 FQDESV (reference sequence). The length of the CDR3 is 15 residues. Trimming shortened V by 0 bases and J by 2 bases, and 8 bases separated the two germline ends. The CDR3 bases are TGTGCCAGCAGCTTAGCACGCGGGACCTACAATGAGCAGTTCTTC. It encodes CASSLARGTYNEQFF.

The chain uses TRBV5-4 and TRBJ2-7; D not certain. Between the trimmed V and J ends, which lost 4 bases and 6 bases, there was a span of 14 bases. In germline, CDR1 is SGHNT, CDR2 YYREEE (reference sequence). The CDR3 has 13 amino acids. Written as DNA, the CDR3 is TGTGCCAGCAGCCGACAACTGAGTCGCGAGCAGTACTTC. Translation: CASSRQLSREQYF.

This clonotype has at least ten counts. The rearrangement uses TRBV7-2 and TRBJ1-4; 12 bases are shared with TRBD1. The CDR3 spans 17 residues. V dropped 5 bases and J dropped 7; count of bases not matched to a gene: 11. The germline gives CDR1 SGHTA, CDR2 FQGNSA. In DNA form, the CDR3 reads TGTGCCAGCAGCCCATCCGGGACAGGGGGCAGTCGTGAAAAACTGTTTTTT. Its protein is CASSPSGTGGSREKLFF.

This clonotype was picked up a small number of times. The J gene is TRBJ1-2, the V gene TRBV21-1. TRBV21-1 is given as a pseudogene. This CDR3 region has 12 residues. The CDR3 coding sequence is TGTGCCAGCAGCAAAGAAGGCTATGGCTACACCTTC. Its translation is CASSKEGYGYTF.

In its sample, this clonotype was seen many times. V usage is TRBV12-3 or TRBV12-4 and J usage is TRBJ1-2; D possibly corresponds to TRBD1 (6 bases). The V end lost 8 bases, the J end lost 6 bases, and 16 bases lay between the germline ends. The CDR3 has 13 residues. CDR3 nucleotide sequence: TGTGCCAGCTCCCCGAACAGGGTGGATGGCTACACCTTC. Translation: CASSPNRVDGYTF.

Only a few counts were recorded for this clonotype. The CDR3 sequence: CASSLGQEYTEAFF. CDR3 sequence (DNA): TGTGCCAGCAGCTTGGGACAGGAATACACTGAAGCTTTCTTT. The chain recombines TRBV7-3 with TRBJ1-1; 8 bases map to TRBD1. Germline loops: CDR1 SGHTA, CDR2 FQGTGA. The junction had 3 bases not matched to a gene; V was cut back by 3 bases and J by 3 bases. There are 14 residues in the CDR3.

This clonotype has ten or more counts. The gene calls are TRBV6-2 or TRBV6-3 and TRBJ2-3; 10 bases align to TRBD2. J gave up 2 bases and V 6 bases, and 5 bases lay outside the gene matches. Germline lookup yields CDR1 MNHEY and CDR2 SVGEGT. The CDR3 extends over 15 amino acids. The CDR3 sequence is CASRPSGGLTDTQYF. CDR3 DNA: TGTGCCAGCAGGCCTAGCGGGGGCCTCACAGATACGCAGTATTTT.

This clonotype was detected a few times. V is TRBV6-5 and J is TRBJ2-5, with D possibly being TRBD2 (6 bases). The germline gives CDR1 MNHEY, CDR2 SVGAGI. The CDR3 has 14 residues. Trimming took off 2 bases at V and 5 bases at J, with 12 bases between the two ends. The CDR3 loop reads CASSYGAGFETQYF. CDR3 DNA: TGTGCCAGCAGTTACGGGGCGGGGTTCGAGACCCAGTACTTC.

The chain combines TRBV5-4 with TRBJ2-3, with TRBD2 identical over 8 bases. J gave up 4 bases and V 2 bases, and 6 bases lay outside the gene matches. CDR3 length: 15 residues. From germline, CDR1 is SGHNT and CDR2 YYREEE (reference sequence). CDR3 residues: CASSLTGGKADTQYF. The CDR3 bases are TGTGCCAGCAGCTTAACGGGAGGGAAAGCAGATACGCAGTATTTT.

This clonotype came up many times. Written as DNA, the CDR3 is TGCGCCAGCAGCTTGGTCCCCCTTCTGGGGAGCTCCTACGAGCAGTACTTC. This translates into CASSLVPLLGSSYEQYF. This sequence joins TRBV5-1 and TRBJ2-7, with D maybe TRBD2 (5 bases). CDR1 SGHRS and CDR2 YFSETQ come from the germline V gene. This CDR3 comprises 17 residues. With 0 bases removed from V and 0 bases from J, the gap between germline ends came to 16 bases.

This clonotype appeared many times. An end of the junction does not agree with germline; a read error may underlie this. In nucleotides, the CDR3 is TGTGCCTGCAGGGGGGCCTACGAGCAGTACTTC. It encodes CACRGAYEQYF. This chain connects TRBV3-1 to TRBJ2-7; D perhaps matches TRBD1 (7 bases). The germline CDR1 and CDR2 sequences are LGHDT and YNNKEL (reference sequence). This CDR3 has 11 amino acids.

This clonotype showed up many times. The chain joins TRBV20-1 to TRBJ1-2; perhaps TRBD1 as D (5 bases). V was trimmed by 1 base and J by 4 bases, leaving 7 bases between them. Per the germline V gene, CDR1 is DFQATT and CDR2 is SNEGSKA (reference sequence). The CDR3 has 12 amino acids. CDR3 nucleotide sequence: TGCAGTGCTAGAGCAGGGATCTATGGCTACACCTTC. It translates to CSARAGIYGYTF.

This clonotype was seen repeatedly, ten times or more. The chain employs TRBV7-3 and TRBJ1-6; D may be TRBD1 (5 bases). The length of the CDR3 is 13 residues. Germline CDR1 is SGHTA and CDR2 is FQGTGA. Trimming took 3 bases from V and 10 from J, leaving 10 bases between them. The CDR3 is CASSFGGGSPLHF. The CDR3 DNA sequence: TGTGCCAGCAGCTTCGGGGGAGGCTCACCCCTCCACTTT.

This clonotype was detected ten times or more. For the CDR3, the DNA is TGTGCCAGCAGCTTAGTCCTGAACACTGAAGCTTTCTTT. Translating it yields CASSLVLNTEAFF. J is TRBJ1-1 and V is TRBV7-9; unclear D gene. CDR3 length equals 13 residues. Per the germline V gene, CDR1 is SEHNR and CDR2 is FQNEAQ (reference sequence). V was clipped by 1 base and J by 0 bases, with 3 bases between them. The whole variable domain, remainder taken from reference TRBV7-9 and TRBJ1-1, is DTGVSQNPRHKITKRGQNVTFRCDPISEHNRLYWYRQTLGQGPEFLTYFQNEAQLEKSRLLSDRFSAERPKGSFSTLEIQRTEQGDSAMYLCASSLVLNTEAFFGQGTRLTVV.

This clonotype was seen ten or more times. The chain is built from TRBV28 and TRBJ2-5; 9 bases match TRBD1. The V and J ends lost 5 bases and 2 bases, in that order; junction bases with no gene match: 6. This CDR3 is built from 15 residues. The germline V gene encodes CDR1 MDHEN and CDR2 SYDVKM. CDR3 coding DNA: TGTGCCAGCAGTCTTACAGGGGGCGGTCAAGAGACCCAGTACTTC. This gives the protein CASSLTGGGQETQYF.

This clonotype is medium-sized (0.01 to 0.1%) in the sample. This rearrangement joins TRBV5-1 to TRBJ1-1, with a possible D match to TRBD1 (5 bases). CDR3 length: 13 residues. V was cut by 4 bases and J by 0 bases, with 7 bases left in between. CDR1 is SGHRS, CDR2 YFSETQ, per germline. The CDR3 nucleotides are TGCGCCAGCAGCGACAGAATGAACACTGAAGCTTTCTTT. The encoded protein is CASSDRMNTEAFF.

This clonotype was seen a few times. The chain is built from TRBV28 and TRBJ2-7; 10 bases map to TRBD1. The junction had 4 bases not matched to a gene; V was cut back by 6 bases and J by 2 bases. The CDR3 is 14 residues long. The germline V gene has CDR1 MDHEN and CDR2 SYDVKM. CDR3 loop: CASSRTGGTYEQYF. The CDR3 DNA reads as TGTGCCAGCAGCCGGACAGGGGGTACCTACGAGCAGTACTTC.

This clonotype was recorded a few times. The chain couples TRBV21-1 to TRBJ2-2; the table's D call TRBD2 went unverified against the DNA. TRBV21-1 is tagged as a pseudogene. The CDR3 length is 18 residues. As DNA, the CDR3 is TGTGCCAGCAGCAAGGGACTAGCGGGAGGGAGGAACACCGGGGAGCTGTTTTTT. The encoded protein is CASSKGLAGGRNTGELFF.

This clonotype showed up just a few times. One end of the junction varies from germline; a read error may be responsible. This sequence joins TRBV29-1 and TRBJ2-7, with 8 nucleotides matching TRBD1. This CDR3 spans 11 amino acids. Germline CDR1 and CDR2: SQVTM and ANQGSEA. The CDR3 region has the DNA TGCAGCGTTGGACAGGGGAGGAACGAGCACTTC. Protein sequence: CSVGQGRNEHF.

This clonotype was picked up a small number of times. The chain couples TRBV4-2 to TRBJ1-5; D ambiguous. CDR3 length: 12 residues. V lost 1 base, J lost 4 bases, and 2 bases lay in between. Looked up from germline, CDR1 is LGHNA and CDR2 is YNFKEQ. This CDR3 reads CASSQVNQPQHF. The CDR3 coding sequence is TGTGCCAGCAGCCAAGTTAATCAGCCCCAGCATTTT.

This clonotype showed up just a few times. The chain is built from TRBV11-3 and TRBJ2-2; tentatively, D is TRBD2 (5 bases). Germline assignment: CDR1 SGHNT and CDR2 YENEEA. The CDR3 loop spans 13 amino acids. Trimming stripped 5 bases from V and 2 bases from J, with 6 bases between. CDR3 nucleotide sequence: TGTGCCAGCAGCGGGAGCAACACCGGGGAGCTGTTTTTT. Encoded protein: CASSGSNTGELFF.

This clonotype was picked up many times. CDR3 nucleotide sequence: TGTGCCAGCTCACCCCGGGACGCAACCTACGAGCAGTACTTC. This encodes CASSPRDATYEQYF. J is TRBJ2-7 and V is TRBV18; perhaps D is TRBD1 or TRBD2 (5 bases each). The V gene lost 3 bases and the J gene lost 2 bases, with 11 bases spanning the gap. CDR1 is KGHSH, CDR2 LQKENI, per germline. The CDR3 contains 14 residues.

In its sample, this clonotype was seen a few times. CDR3 residues: CASSLGVRDDGYTF. The CDR3 DNA follows: TGTGCCAGCAGCTTAGGGGTGAGAGATGATGGCTACACCTTC. This chain joins TRBV11-2 and TRBJ1-2; no firm D call. Germline V lookup: CDR1 SGHAT, CDR2 FQNNGV. Trimming cost V 1 base and J 6 bases, with 12 bases left between them. The CDR3 is made up of 14 amino acids.

Only a few counts were recorded for this clonotype. V gene TRBV7-2 combines with J gene TRBJ2-1; D is undetermined. The CDR3 spans 14 residues. Trimming left V 5 bases short and J 8 bases short, with 16 bases between. CDR1 and CDR2 (germline): SGHTA, FQGNSA. The CDR3 protein is CASSPALLAYEQFF. Here the CDR3 DNA reads TGTGCCAGCAGCCCTGCCCTTTTGGCCTATGAGCAGTTCTTC.

This clonotype was observed a handful of times. The chain joins TRBV4-3 to TRBJ2-1; no firm D call. The V and J ends lost 1 base and 6 bases respectively, with 13 bases between them. Germline-derived CDR1 and CDR2 are LGHNA and YSLEER. This CDR3 is 15 amino acids long. This chain's CDR3 is CASSQGPDGFNEQFF. The CDR3 coding sequence is TGCGCCAGCAGCCAAGGCCCCGACGGTTTCAATGAGCAGTTCTTC.

The gene calls are TRBV30 and TRBJ2-3; 10 nucleotides agree with TRBD2. J lost 5 bases, V lost 1 base, and 15 bases had no gene match. The CDR3 is made up of 18 amino acids. Germline values: CDR1 GTSNPN, CDR2 SVGIG (reference sequence). This chain's CDR3 is CAWSARLSGRARIDTQYF. The CDR3 nucleotides are TGTGCCTGGAGTGCCCGTTTGAGCGGGAGGGCCAGGATAGATACGCAGTATTTT.

The chain combines TRBV5-8 with TRBJ1-5, with TRBD1 matching 11 bases. Trimming removed 4 bases from V and 6 bases from J; junction bases left unmatched: 6. Germline CDR1 SGHTS, CDR2 YDEGEE. The CDR3 is 15 residues long. The CDR3: CASSHGTGGIQPQHF. In DNA form, the CDR3 reads TGTGCCAGCAGCCATGGGACAGGGGGAATTCAGCCCCAGCATTTT.

The chain uses TRBV9 and TRBJ2-7; 10 bases match TRBD2. V gave up 7 bases and J gave up 7 bases; unmatched junction bases: 8. Germline V gives CDR1 SGDLS, CDR2 YYNGEE. This CDR3 spans 13 amino acids. Written as DNA, the CDR3 is TGTGCCAGCGGGACTAGCGCAAGAGGAGAGCAGTACTTC. Translation gives CASGTSARGEQYF.

This clonotype was seen at least ten times. The gene calls are TRBV7-2 and TRBJ2-3; TRBD2 matches at 9 bases. In germline, CDR1 is SGHTA, CDR2 FQGNSA. The CDR3 length is 15 residues. With V trimmed by 2 bases and J by 5 bases, 5 bases remained unmatched. CDR3 DNA: TGTGCCAGCAGCTTAATGGCGCGGGGGGGAGATACGCAGTATTTT. It encodes CASSLMARGGDTQYF.